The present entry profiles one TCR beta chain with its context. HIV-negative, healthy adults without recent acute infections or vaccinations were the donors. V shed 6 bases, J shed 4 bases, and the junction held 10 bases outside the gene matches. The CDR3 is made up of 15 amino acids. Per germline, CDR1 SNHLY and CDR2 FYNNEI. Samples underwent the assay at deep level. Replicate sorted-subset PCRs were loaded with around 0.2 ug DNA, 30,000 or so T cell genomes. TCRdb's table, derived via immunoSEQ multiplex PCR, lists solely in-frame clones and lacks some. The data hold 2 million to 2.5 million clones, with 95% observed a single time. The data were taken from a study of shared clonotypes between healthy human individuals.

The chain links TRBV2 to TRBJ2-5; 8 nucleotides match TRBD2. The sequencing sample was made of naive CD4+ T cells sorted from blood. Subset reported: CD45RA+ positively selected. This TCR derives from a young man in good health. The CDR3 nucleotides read TGTGCCAGCAGCGGTGAAGCGGGAGTTGGAGAGACCCAGTACTTC. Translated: CASSGEAGVGETQYF.